Sequencing of this T cell receptor (beta chain) was carried out in a study of early T cells in non-severe SARS-CoV-2 infection. For the study at large: Unsorted whole-blood RNA was sequenced in bulk, leaving chains unpaired. Findings and limits, study-wide: A preference for anti-spike CD8 responses marked VDJdb matching, which missed private and CD4 specificities.

Germline values: CDR1 KGHSH, CDR2 LQKENI. J was trimmed by 4 bases and V by 3 bases; bases with no gene match: 6. The CDR3 contains 15 residues. The TCR library protocol was used to attach unique molecular identifiers. These identifiers were attached to individual cDNA molecules. TCRdb reprocessed the 5' RACE reads with MiXCR, giving one entry per CDR3 protein. The table shows approximately 84,000 distinct CDR3 sequences, with less than 15% occurring only once. Worth noting for this clonotype: Its target is not known.

This receptor was taken from an adult who was a healthcare worker with PCR-confirmed SARS-CoV-2 infection or an uninfected control (not recorded which). This chain links TRBV18 with TRBJ2-1, with 7 bases aligning to TRBD1. Sequencing used whole blood. Here the CDR3 DNA reads TGTGCCAGCTCACCCCCGCCGACAGGGTACAATGAGCAGTTCTTC. It encodes CASSPPPTGYNEQFF.